The rows below give T cell receptor beta chains drawn from one sample of a study of T cells in Graves' hyperthyroidism and ophthalmopathy. TCRdb reanalysed the multiplex PCR reads using MiXCR and keeps one entry per CDR3 protein. The sample carries about 640,000 distinct CDR3 sequences, about 20% recorded once. Sequencing was performed on blood. These receptors originate from a man aged 30-40 years with Graves' ophthalmopathy. Each CDR3 is given with its conserved first and last residue. D genes are given only for firm matches. Only some rows state a clone size, as once, few, many or a class for expanded clones.

abundance: -; d_gene: -; v_gene: TRBV3-1; j_gene: TRBJ2-1; CDR3aa: CASSQDTGERYNEQFF; CDR3nt: TGTGCCAGCAGCCAAGATACGGGGGAGCGATACAATGAGCAGTTCTTC
abundance: -; d_gene: TRBD1; v_gene: TRBV7-9; j_gene: TRBJ2-2; CDR3aa: CASSFRSGGETGELFF; CDR3nt: TGTGCCAGCAGCTTTCGATCAGGGGGCGAAACCGGGGAGCTGTTTTTT
abundance: many; d_gene: -; v_gene: TRBV11-2; j_gene: TRBJ2-7; CDR3aa: CASTGTQKYEQYF; CDR3nt: TGTGCCAGCACAGGGACACAGAAATACGAGCAGTACTTC
abundance: many; d_gene: TRBD2; v_gene: TRBV28; j_gene: TRBJ2-1; CDR3aa: CASRKHSGDSSYNEQFF; CDR3nt: TGTGCCAGCAGGAAACATAGCGGGGATAGCTCCTACAATGAGCAGTTCTTC
abundance: few; d_gene: -; v_gene: TRBV20-1; j_gene: TRBJ2-1; CDR3aa: CSARASGLEQFF; CDR3nt: TGCAGTGCTAGGGCATCAGGGTTGGAGCAGTTCTTC
abundance: many; d_gene: -; v_gene: TRBV3-1; j_gene: TRBJ1-2; CDR3aa: CASSQESSSGYTF; CDR3nt: TGTGCCAGCAGCCAAGAAAGTAGCTCTGGCTACACCTTC
abundance: few; d_gene: -; v_gene: TRBV6-1; j_gene: TRBJ2-7; CDR3aa: CASKVLGEQYF; CDR3nt: TGTGCCAGCAAGGTCCTAGGCGAGCAGTACTTC
abundance: few; d_gene: -; v_gene: TRBV24-1; j_gene: TRBJ1-1; CDR3aa: CATQGSMNTEAFF; CDR3nt: TGTGCCACCCAGGGCAGCATGAACACTGAAGCTTTCTTT
abundance: few; d_gene: -; v_gene: TRBV28; j_gene: TRBJ2-4; CDR3aa: CASSLRNENIQYF; CDR3nt: TGTGCCAGCAGTTTACGGAATGAAAACATTCAGTACTTC
abundance: many; d_gene: -; v_gene: TRBV20-1; j_gene: TRBJ1-1; CDR3aa: CSATRQQNTEAFF; CDR3nt: TGCAGTGCTACCAGACAGCAGAACACTGAAGCTTTCTTT
abundance: many; d_gene: -; v_gene: TRBV2; j_gene: TRBJ1-1; CDR3aa: CASIKKGMNTEAFF; CDR3nt: TGTGCCAGCATTAAGAAGGGCATGAACACTGAAGCTTTCTTT
abundance: -; d_gene: -; v_gene: TRBV20-1; j_gene: TRBJ1-4; CDR3aa: CSARGILINEKLFF; CDR3nt: TGCAGTGCTAGGGGGATACTGATCAATGAAAAACTGTTTTTT
abundance: -; d_gene: -; v_gene: TRBV6-5; j_gene: TRBJ1-4; CDR3aa: CASSYSPGMGEKLFF; CDR3nt: TGTGCCAGCAGTTACTCTCCGGGGATGGGTGAAAAACTGTTTTTT
abundance: few; d_gene: TRBD2; v_gene: TRBV28; j_gene: TRBJ2-3; CDR3aa: CASSLFPSGRRDTQYF; CDR3nt: TGTGCCAGCAGTTTATTTCCCAGCGGGAGAAGAGATACGCAGTATTTT
abundance: -; d_gene: TRBD1; v_gene: TRBV29-1; j_gene: TRBJ2-7; CDR3aa: CSVEGGDRGSYEQYF; CDR3nt: TGCAGCGTTGAAGGAGGGGACAGGGGATCCTACGAGCAGTACTTC
abundance: -; d_gene: TRBD1; v_gene: TRBV5-1; j_gene: TRBJ1-2; CDR3aa: CASSAGDRGNGYTF; CDR3nt: TGCGCCAGCAGCGCGGGGGACAGGGGGAATGGCTACACCTTC
abundance: -; d_gene: TRBD2; v_gene: TRBV5-1; j_gene: TRBJ2-1; CDR3aa: CASSLALAGGRDEQFF; CDR3nt: TGCGCCAGCAGCTTGGCTCTAGCGGGAGGGCGGGATGAGCAGTTCTTC